This entry concerns a single T cell receptor (beta chain). Its antigen is still unknown. The data belong to a study of T-cell memory formation after mild COVID-19. Study background: In these data, TCR clusters were largely donor specific.

Germline CDR1 is MNHEY and CDR2 is SMNVEV (reference sequence). V lost 4 bases to trimming and J lost 6 bases, with 13 bases between them. This CDR3 spans 15 amino acids. Points from the study as a whole: Pre-infection memory already had some responding clones, implying cross-reactive memory joined. Clones shrinking between day 15 and 85 showed a balanced CD4/CD8 split, and those that grew later tilted toward CD4+. Chiefly within CM and EM were the contracting CD4+ clones; CD8+ ones were within EMRA.

TCRdb itself ran the 5' RACE reads through MiXCR, one entry per CDR3 protein. The repertoire holds 150,000 to 200,000 distinct CDR3 sequences, with roughly 28% as singletons. The rearrangement links TRBV27 to TRBJ1-6, with D possibly TRBD1 on 6 matching bases. The source material was PBMCs or a T cell subset sorted from them (not recorded which). The clonotype originates from an adult woman who had mild COVID-19 (a few samples of this study predate the infection). Cell type and time point are not known. The CDR3 loop reads CASSSRTAANSPLHF. The CDR3 nucleotides are TGTGCCAGCAGTTCTCGGACAGCGGCTAATTCACCCCTCCACTTT.